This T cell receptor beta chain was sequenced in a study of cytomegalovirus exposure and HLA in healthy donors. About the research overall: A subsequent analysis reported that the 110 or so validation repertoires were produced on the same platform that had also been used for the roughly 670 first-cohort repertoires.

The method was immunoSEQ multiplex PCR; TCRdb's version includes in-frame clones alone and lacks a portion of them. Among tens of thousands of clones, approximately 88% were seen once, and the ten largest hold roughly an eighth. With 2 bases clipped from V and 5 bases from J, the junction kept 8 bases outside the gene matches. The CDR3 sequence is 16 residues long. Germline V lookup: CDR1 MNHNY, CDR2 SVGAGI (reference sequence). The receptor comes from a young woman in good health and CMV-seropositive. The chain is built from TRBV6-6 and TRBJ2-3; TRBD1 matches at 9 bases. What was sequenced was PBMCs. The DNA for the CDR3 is TGTGCCAGCAGTTACAAGACAGGGGGTTCGGTAGATACGCAGTATTTT. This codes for CASSYKTGGSVDTQYF.